One sample yielded the 30 T cell receptor beta chains listed below, sequenced in a study of T cell changes during pregnancy in multiple sclerosis. Using immunoSEQ multiplex PCR, the repertoire was profiled, and TCRdb retains in-frame clones only, with some absent. Of around 45,000 clones listed, roughly nine tenths were seen once; the top ten hold under 9.5%. The material was CD8+ T cells from peripheral blood mononuclear cells, obtained in the second trimester of pregnancy. These receptors were taken from a female donor with multiple sclerosis, enrolled in a pregnancy study.

This chain connects TRBV6-5 to TRBJ1-1; D is ambiguous. The germline V and J ends were trimmed by 0 bases and 4 bases, with 15 bases remaining between them. This CDR3 contains 16 residues. The germline V gene encodes CDR1 MNHEY and CDR2 SVGAGI. The CDR3 DNA reads TGTGCCAGCAGTTACTCGAAGGCGGGAATGGGCACTGAAGCTTTCTTT. This gives the protein CASSYSKAGMGTEAFF.

CDR3 bases: TGTGCCAGCAGCACAGGGACAGCCTACGAGCAGTACTTC. Its translation is CASSTGTAYEQYF. The chain couples TRBV13 to TRBJ2-7; 7 nucleotides agree with TRBD1. There are 13 residues in the CDR3. Per germline, CDR1 PRHDT and CDR2 FYEKMQ (reference sequence). Trimming cost V 5 bases and J 2 bases; bases outside gene matches: 3.

The rearrangement links TRBV7-9 to TRBJ2-2; weak D call: TRBD2 (6 bases). The V end was cut by 3 bases, the J end by 1 base, with 12 bases between. Germline V gene lookup returns CDR1 SEHNR and CDR2 FQNEAQ (reference sequence). The CDR3 has 16 amino acids. CDR3 loop: CASSLRAEGNTGELFF. CDR3 sequence (DNA): TGTGCCAGCAGCTTGAGAGCGGAGGGGAACACCGGGGAGCTGTTTTTT.

The chain carries TRBV7-8 and TRBJ1-1; D call uncertain. This CDR3 comprises 17 residues. Germline V gene lookup returns CDR1 SGHVS and CDR2 FQNEAQ. Trimming shortened V by 1 base and J by 4 bases, and 19 bases separated the two germline ends. The CDR3 DNA follows: TGTGCCAGCAGCTTAGTAATGGCAGGCGATGCGGGCACTGAAGCTTTCTTT. Its protein product is CASSLVMAGDAGTEAFF. The full variable domain, in which reference TRBV7-8 and TRBJ1-1 provide the parts outside the CDR3, is GAGVSQSPRYKVAKRGQDVALRCDPISGHVSLFWYQQALGQGPEFLTYFQNEAQLDKSGLPSDRFFAERPEGSVSTLKIQRTQQEDSAVYLCASSLVMAGDAGTEAFFGQGTRLTVV.

The gene calls are TRBV5-4 and TRBJ2-7; 8 nucleotides line up with TRBD2. V gave up 4 bases and J gave up 3 bases; unmatched junction bases: 9. The V gene's germline CDR1 is SGHNT and CDR2 YYREEE (reference sequence). The CDR3 has 15 amino acids. The CDR3 loop reads CASSQDGGVIYEQYF. The CDR3 nucleotides read TGTGCCAGCAGCCAAGACGGGGGGGTCATCTACGAGCAGTACTTC.

This chain joins TRBV15 and TRBJ2-1; D call uncertain. V lost 3 bases to trimming and J lost 7 bases, with 7 bases between them. Germline CDR1 and CDR2: LNHNV and YYDKDF (reference sequence). The CDR3 is 12 residues long. CDR3 protein: CATSSNWNEQFF. The DNA for the CDR3 is TGTGCCACCAGCAGCAACTGGAATGAGCAGTTCTTC.

In this sample, this clone is medium-sized. The V gene is TRBV7-9, the J gene TRBJ1-6; D is perhaps TRBD1 (5 bases). CDR1 is SEHNR, CDR2 FQNEAQ, per germline (reference sequence). This CDR3 comprises 16 residues. The V gene lost 4 bases and the J gene lost 10 bases, with 20 bases spanning the gap. CDR3 sequence: CASSSYGGFWNSPLHF. CDR3 nucleotide sequence: TGTGCCAGCAGCTCCTACGGGGGGTTTTGGAACTCACCCCTCCACTTT.

This chain connects TRBV4-2 to TRBJ1-2, with D possibly matching TRBD1 (6 bases). With 3 bases removed from V and 8 bases from J, the gap between germline ends came to 16 bases. Germline V gives CDR1 LGHNA, CDR2 YNFKEQ. The CDR3 sequence is 14 residues long. For the CDR3, the DNA is TGTGCCAGCAGCCATGTAATATACAGGGTAGGCTACACCTTC. The encoded protein is CASSHVIYRVGYTF.

The rearrangement links TRBV13 to TRBJ1-3; D unresolved. V was cut by 3 bases and J by 0 bases, with 9 bases left in between. This CDR3 is built from 15 residues. The germline V gene has CDR1 PRHDT and CDR2 FYEKMQ (reference sequence). The CDR3 DNA sequence: TGTGCCAGCAGCTTCGACCGGAGCTCTGGAAACACCATATATTTT. Translated: CASSFDRSSGNTIYF.

The V gene is TRBV19, the J gene TRBJ1-1; D remains unclear. Germline V CDR1 and CDR2: LNHDA, SQIVND (reference sequence). Trimming stripped 6 bases from V and 1 base from J, with 9 bases between. CDR3 length equals 13 residues. As DNA, the CDR3 is TGTGCCAGTAGCCTGGAGGGGAACACTGAAGCTTTCTTT. Its protein is CASSLEGNTEAFF.

This clone was detected only once. The rearrangement uses TRBV20-1 and TRBJ1-1, with a weak D call TRBD1 (6 bases). Germline CDR1 is DFQATT and CDR2 is SNEGSKA (reference sequence). This CDR3 has 11 amino acids. In DNA, the CDR3 is TGCAGCCAACAGGGTACCACTGAAGCTTTCTTT. This translates into CSQQGTTEAFF.

The V gene is TRBV6-4, the J gene TRBJ2-3, with 8 bases that match TRBD2. The CDR3 is made up of 15 amino acids. Germline V gene lookup returns CDR1 MRHNA and CDR2 SNTAGT. The junction had 1 base not matched to a gene; V was cut back by 2 bases and J by 0 bases. CDR3 in amino acids: CASSDSGGSTDTQYF. Here the CDR3 DNA reads TGTGCCAGCAGTGACAGCGGGGGTAGCACAGATACGCAGTATTTT.

This clone was seen at least ten times. The chain has TRBV11-3 and TRBJ1-1; 7 nucleotides align to TRBD1. Germline V gene lookup returns CDR1 SGHNT and CDR2 YENEEA. The CDR3 consists of 14 residues. V lost 5 bases to trimming and J lost 7 bases; unmatched junction nucleotides: 10. The CDR3 sequence: CASSHRDRQNEAFF. CDR3 bases: TGTGCCAGCAGCCACCGGGACAGACAGAATGAAGCTTTCTTT.

V gene TRBV27 combines with J gene TRBJ2-7; tentatively, D is TRBD2 (5 bases). The CDR3 runs to 16 residues. V lost 5 bases and J lost 0, with 17 bases in between. Per germline, CDR1 MNHEY and CDR2 SMNVEV (reference sequence). The CDR3 loop reads CASSHYWAGDSYEQYF. The DNA for the CDR3 is TGTGCCAGCAGTCACTACTGGGCGGGCGACTCCTACGAGCAGTACTTC.

The chain employs TRBV27 and TRBJ2-3, with D tentatively TRBD2 (5 bases). The germline V gene encodes CDR1 MNHEY and CDR2 SMNVEV (reference sequence). Trimming pared 3 bases from V and 2 bases from J, leaving 12 bases between. The CDR3 extends over 15 amino acids. The CDR3 nucleotides are TGTGCCAGCAGTTTTTCGGCGGGTTACACAGATACGCAGTATTTT. Translation: CASSFSAGYTDTQYF.

V and J are TRBV5-6 and TRBJ2-7; D possibly corresponds to TRBD1 (5 bases). This CDR3 has 14 residues. Germline loops: CDR1 SGHDT, CDR2 YYEEEE. Trimming removed 3 bases at V and 5 bases at J, with 15 bases between. The CDR3 protein is CASSSTPGWHEQYF. CDR3 nucleotides: TGTGCCAGCAGCTCTACTCCAGGGTGGCACGAGCAGTACTTC.

The rearrangement links TRBV19 to TRBJ2-5; TRBD1 agrees at 9 bases. J lost 4 bases, V lost 7 bases, and 10 bases had no gene match. CDR3 size: 15 residues. The germline gives CDR1 LNHDA, CDR2 SQIVND (reference sequence). CDR3 DNA: TGTGCCAGTAATTGGGGGACAGGGAGTTTAGAGACCCAGTACTTC. It translates to CASNWGTGSLETQYF.

J is TRBJ1-1 and V is TRBV15, with 7 bases identical to TRBD1. Losses at the gene ends were 3 bases for V and 3 bases for J; bases not matched to a gene: 7. This CDR3 contains 15 residues. Looked up from germline, CDR1 is LNHNV and CDR2 is YYDKDF (reference sequence). The CDR3 region has the DNA TGTGCCACCAGCAGGACAGGGACTAGGGACACTGAAGCTTTCTTT. It specifies CATSRTGTRDTEAFF.

This clone was seen a handful of times. V and J are TRBV13 and TRBJ1-6, with D maybe TRBD1 (6 bases). The CDR3 contains 15 residues. CDR1 is PRHDT, CDR2 FYEKMQ, per germline (reference sequence). Trimming took 4 bases from V and 10 from J, leaving 17 bases between them. CDR3 in DNA: TGTGCCAGCAGCTCCCTGACAGGAAGTGAGTCACCCCTCCACTTT. Translating it yields CASSSLTGSESPLHF.

This chain uses TRBV6-6 with TRBJ2-7; no definite D call. CDR3 length: 11 residues. The germline CDR1 and CDR2 sequences are MNHNY and SVGAGI (reference sequence). The V gene lost 0 bases and the J gene lost 6 bases, with 3 bases spanning the gap. The CDR3 region is CASSYSAEQYF. CDR3 in DNA: TGTGCCAGCAGTTACTCAGCCGAGCAGTACTTC.

The rearrangement links TRBV30 to TRBJ1-1, with D perhaps matching TRBD1 (5 bases). Trimming left V 1 base short and J 0 bases short, with 18 bases between. Germline V gene lookup returns CDR1 GTSNPN and CDR2 SVGIG (reference sequence). This CDR3 is built from 17 residues. The CDR3 here is CAWSGSTGGGMNTEAFF. The CDR3 nucleotides are TGTGCCTGGAGTGGAAGCACCGGGGGGGGGATGAACACTGAAGCTTTCTTT.

The chain combines TRBV7-9 with TRBJ1-1; no clear D. Per germline, CDR1 SEHNR and CDR2 FQNEAQ (reference sequence). The CDR3 is made up of 15 amino acids. Trimming stripped 1 base from V and 4 bases from J, with 13 bases between. The CDR3 here is CASSLVGARGTEAFF. In DNA, the CDR3 is TGTGCCAGCAGCTTAGTCGGCGCGCGGGGCACTGAAGCTTTCTTT.

The chain combines TRBV5-1 with TRBJ1-1; D may be TRBD1 (5 bases). V lost 0 bases to trimming and J lost 9 bases, with 9 bases between them. This CDR3 has 12 residues. Germline assignment: CDR1 SGHRS and CDR2 YFSETQ. Here the CDR3 reads CASSLDQGKAFF. The CDR3 DNA reads as TGCGCCAGCAGCTTGGATCAGGGTAAAGCTTTCTTT.

The J gene is TRBJ1-1, the V gene TRBV11-2; tentative D call: TRBD1 (5 bases). Germline-derived CDR1 and CDR2 are SGHAT and FQNNGV. The length of the CDR3 is 13 residues. V gave up 2 bases and J gave up 5 bases, with 9 bases separating them. CDR3 amino acids: CASSLRGGTEAFF. DNA for the CDR3: TGTGCCAGCAGCTTAAGGGGAGGGACTGAAGCTTTCTTT.

The V and J genes are TRBV2 and TRBJ1-2; TRBD1 aligns across 7 bases. V was clipped by 3 bases and J by 0 bases; unmatched bases: 4. This CDR3 has 15 residues. The germline V gene encodes CDR1 SNHLY and CDR2 FYNNEI. In DNA form, the CDR3 reads TGTGCCAGCAGTGACCCGACAGGGACTAACTATGGCTACACCTTC. Protein sequence: CASSDPTGTNYGYTF.

The chain has TRBV10-3 and TRBJ2-7, with D perhaps matching TRBD2 (5 bases). The length of the CDR3 is 16 residues. V dropped 2 bases and J dropped 2 bases, with 16 bases sitting between them. CDR1 and CDR2 (germline): ENHRY, SYGVKD. CDR3 bases: TGTGCCATCAGTGAGGGGGTCACGGAGAGGGCCTACGAGCAGTACTTC. Translated, it gives CAISEGVTERAYEQYF.

The chain joins TRBV6-5 to TRBJ2-1; 7 bases map to TRBD1. The CDR3 length is 15 residues. Germline CDR1 and CDR2: MNHEY and SVGAGI. V lost 2 bases, J lost 6 bases, and 7 bases stayed unmatched. CDR3 DNA sequence: TGTGCCAGCAGTTACGTACAGGGGCTTGGCAATGAGCAGTTCTTC. Translating it yields CASSYVQGLGNEQFF.

The chain is built from TRBV25-1 and TRBJ2-1; D possibly corresponds to TRBD1 (5 bases). The V gene's germline CDR1 is MGHDK and CDR2 SYGVNS. The CDR3 runs to 14 residues. Trimming shortened V by 0 bases and J by 7 bases, and 10 bases separated the two germline ends. The CDR3 DNA sequence: TGTGCCAGCAGTGAATATTTCAGGGATAATGAGCAGTTCTTC. It specifies CASSEYFRDNEQFF.

The count of this clone is one. The chain links TRBV11-2 to TRBJ2-5; 8 bases are shared with TRBD2. The CDR3 covers 14 residues. Germline trimming cut 5 bases from V and 3 bases from J; bases unmatched to any gene: 5. Germline loops: CDR1 SGHAT, CDR2 FQNNGV. The CDR3 here is CASSLSGAKETQYF. The CDR3 DNA follows: TGTGCCAGCAGCCTTAGCGGGGCAAAAGAGACCCAGTACTTC.

The chain links TRBV12-5 to TRBJ2-7, with 7 nucleotides matching TRBD1. V was clipped by 5 bases and J by 0 bases; unmatched bases: 7. This CDR3 has 15 residues. Germline assignment: CDR1 LGHNT and CDR2 FRNRAP. Here the CDR3 reads CASGGTDSNSYEQYF. The CDR3 nucleotides are TGTGCTAGTGGTGGGACAGACAGTAACTCCTACGAGCAGTACTTC.